Detailed here is one TCR beta chain. In this sample, this clone turned up a few times. Its antigen specificity is not known. Base qualities are not recorded, but no much larger clone differs from it by a single base. In the ViraFEST assay, PBMC were stimulated with viral peptide pools, and TCR sequencing was then used to find antigen-specific CD4+ T cell clonotypes based on their expansion. After about 9 days of culture, CD4+ T cells were isolated with the EasySep CD4+ T cell isolation kit. Healthy vaccine recipients had no prior SARS-CoV-2 infection, confirmed by negative nucleocapsid antibodies before and after vaccination. A few million PBMC per well were cultured with about 9 ug/ml peptides in IMDM containing 5% human AB serum, roughly 9.5 IU/ml IL-2 and gentamicin. On days 3 and 7, half of the culture medium was replaced with fresh IL-2-containing medium. Unless noted otherwise, every peptide stimulation condition was cultured in triplicate wells. PBMC were separated from whole blood using Ficoll-Paque Plus gradient centrifugation and were then either cryopreserved at -140C or used fresh. The spike proteins of SARS-CoV-2 and of the common cold coronaviruses HCoV-NL63, HCoV-OC43 and HCoV-229E were spanned by overlapping peptide pools. Genomic DNA was extracted from cultured CD4+ T cells with the QIAamp micro DNA kit.

Trimmed from V: 3 bases; trimmed from J: 0 bases; junction bases lacking a gene match: 4. CDR1 and CDR2 are drawn from the germline V gene (reference sequence): LNHDA, SQIVND. Inclusive of the bounding cysteine and valine, the CDR3 is 15 residues long. Only the CDR3 region is kept as DNA, spanning 45 bases read in frame from base 1. The library relied on the immunoSEQ multiplex PCR assay. DNA from the cultured, isolated CD4+ T cells was subjected to TCR beta CDR3 sequencing. The authors' analysis ran thus. Non-productive TCR sequences were removed and reads were trimmed to the CDR3 region, keeping CDR3s of at least 7 amino acids. Antigen-specific clonotypes were identified with the MANAFEST web app by comparing expansion in peptide wells against reference cultures. To be called positive, a clone needed expansion at FDR<0.05 compared with the reference and with all other wells, an odds ratio greater than 5, and a frequency greater than 0.1% in two replicate wells. Clonotypes significantly expanded in SARS-CoV-2 spike wells and in at least one common cold coronavirus spike condition were defined as cross-reactive. Levenshtein distance calculated with the stringdist R package was used to assess CDR3 similarity, and unrooted trees were constructed with ape in R 3.6.1. The table comes from immuneACCESS by way of TCRdb, which keeps in-frame sequences with V and J called. Part of the clones is missing from these tables; in studies checked, under half for an unresolved V gene and the rest for unknown reasons. V and J calls and clone size are as listed in that table; D and trimming were resolved from the DNA. The sample includes fewer than 85,000 clones, with under 80% observed a single time. About 10% of the sample comes from the top ten.

The source of the sample is a study of vaccination effects on CD4 cells after COVID-19 (dated by TCRdb to between 2020 and 2023). The study in broad terms: Each participant received two doses of an mRNA SARS-CoV-2 vaccine, either BNT162b2 or mRNA-1273. Cultures from other donors in the study were sequenced with the Oncomine TCR Beta short-read assay on an Illumina iSeq 100. The study compared SARS-CoV-2 spike-specific CD4+ TCR repertoires before and after mRNA vaccination in COVID-19 convalescent patients and infection-naive vaccine recipients. Altogether, roughly 10 COVID-19 convalescent patients and a handful of SARS-CoV-2-naive healthy vaccine recipients made up the full study. What the work shows at the level of the full study, not this receptor alone: Limitations of the study were the small number of convalescent patients and the absence of early post-infection timepoints. At late post-vaccination timepoints, both infection-induced and vaccine-induced clones showed marked clonal contraction, consistent with waning T cell responses. Among healthy vaccine recipients, nearly all vaccine-induced clones were SARS-CoV-2 mono-reactive, and only 1 of 255 was cross-reactive with common cold coronaviruses.

The TCR sequence derives from a human donor who received a COVID-19 vaccine. Sequenced here: CD4+ T cells from PBMCs cultured with SARS-CoV-2 spike peptides, sampled before COVID-19 vaccination. The cell subset or site label here, explained by the study, means: SARS-CoV-2 spike overlapping peptide pool stimulation. The chain is made from TRBV19 and TRBJ2-7; 8 central nucleotides agree with TRBD1. This receptor carries the CDR3 CASSICDRGSYEQYV. The nucleotide sequence is given as TGTGCCAGTAGTATCTGCGACAGGGGCTCCTACGAGCAGTACGTC.